These 2 T cell receptor beta chains were sequenced from one sample in a study of T-cell reconstitution after alpha-beta-depleted transplantation in children. This sample's TCRbeta library carried unique molecular identifier barcodes. From the PCR reads, TCRdb called clonotypes with MiXCR, one entry per CDR3 protein. Of over 200,000 distinct CDR3 sequences listed, around 9.5% are singletons. Sequencing used PBMCs from the stem cell graft donor, obtained from the stem cell graft. All receptors come from a human donor who donated a stem cell graft to a child with acute lymphoblastic leukemia.

The gene calls are TRBV20-1 and TRBJ2-7; D unresolved. V was clipped by 2 bases and J by 0 bases, with 14 bases between them. This CDR3 region has 15 residues. CDR1 is DFQATT and CDR2 is SNEGSKA in the germline V gene (reference sequence). CDR3 loop: CSARPLDGSSYEQYF. In nucleotides, the CDR3 is TGCAGTGCTAGACCATTGGACGGTTCCTCCTACGAGCAGTACTTC.

There are many counts of this clonotype. V usage is TRBV27 and J usage is TRBJ2-2; 7 bases line up with TRBD2. Per germline, CDR1 MNHEY and CDR2 SMNVEV (reference sequence). CDR3 length: 12 amino acids. Trimming at V came to 10 bases and at J to 6 bases, leaving 5 bases not matched to a gene. CDR3 DNA sequence: TGTGCCATTGCGGGGGTCGCCGGGGAGCTGTTTTTT. It yields the protein CAIAGVAGELFF.